These 26 T cell receptor beta chains were sequenced from one sample in a study of cytomegalovirus exposure and HLA in healthy donors. The PCR was carried out with 60 Vbeta primers and 13 Jbeta primers. Repertoires were generated with immunoSEQ multiplex PCR, while TCRdb's copy carries only in-frame clones and drops some. The sample gives some 160,000 clones, about 85% of which show up once; about 2.7% is in the top ten. Input material: PBMCs. Source of these receptors: a man aged 30-40 years in good health and CMV-seropositive.

This clone has just a few counts. This rearrangement joins TRBV4-1 to TRBJ1-5; D possibly corresponds to TRBD1 (6 bases). The CDR3 has 15 amino acids. V was shortened by 0 bases and J by 9 bases, with 15 bases between the two germline ends. Germline V lookup: CDR1 MGHRA, CDR2 YSYEKL. In DNA form, the CDR3 reads TGCGCCAGCAGCCAAGAGTCGGCAGGGGCCAGGCCCCAGCATTTT. It specifies CASSQESAGARPQHF.

V is TRBV2 and J is TRBJ2-5; 9 bases fit TRBD1. This CDR3 spans 14 amino acids. Germline V CDR1 and CDR2: SNHLY, FYNNEI. V lost 6 bases, J lost 5 bases, and 7 bases stayed unmatched. This CDR3 reads CASRRQGVGETQYF. CDR3 bases: TGTGCCAGCAGAAGACAGGGGGTCGGGGAGACCCAGTACTTC. Full variable domain (outside the CDR3, taken from reference TRBV2 and TRBJ2-5): EPEVTQTPSHQVTQMGQEVILRCVPISNHLYFYWYRQILGQKVEFLVSFYNNEISEKSEIFDDQFSVERPDGSNFTLKIRSTKLEDSAMYFCASRRQGVGETQYFGPGTRLLVL.

The chain is built from TRBV7-8 and TRBJ2-6, with D tentatively TRBD1 (5 bases). Per the germline V gene, CDR1 is SGHVS and CDR2 is FQNEAQ. CDR3 size: 17 residues. The V gene lost 3 bases and the J gene lost 0 bases, with 12 bases spanning the gap. The CDR3: CASSLPTARSGANVLTF. The CDR3 region has the DNA TGTGCCAGCAGCTTGCCGACAGCCCGCTCTGGGGCCAACGTCCTGACTTTC. Complete variable domain (other parts from reference TRBV7-8 and TRBJ2-6): GAGVSQSPRYKVAKRGQDVALRCDPISGHVSLFWYQQALGQGPEFLTYFQNEAQLDKSGLPSDRFFAERPEGSVSTLKIQRTQQEDSAVYLCASSLPTARSGANVLTFGAGSRLTVL.

The rearrangement links TRBV5-4 to TRBJ1-2; 9 bases are a match to TRBD1. J lost 7 bases, V lost 4 bases, and 2 bases had no gene match. The germline gives CDR1 SGHNT, CDR2 YYREEE (reference sequence). The CDR3 sequence is 12 residues long. DNA of the CDR3: TGTGCCAGCAGCGAGGACAGGGGTGGCTACACCTTC. Its translation: CASSEDRGGYTF.

The chain joins TRBV6-5 to TRBJ2-5, with 10 bases matching TRBD1. Germline CDR1 reads MNHEY; CDR2 reads SVGAGI. Trimming removed 6 bases from V and 4 bases from J; junction bases left unmatched: 5. CDR3 length: 14 amino acids. The CDR3 nucleotides are TGTGCCAGCAGCCGGACAGGGGGACCAGAGACCCAGTACTTC. Amino acids: CASSRTGGPETQYF.

This clone occurred once. The chain employs TRBV9 and TRBJ2-5; 7 nucleotides match TRBD2. Losses at the gene ends were 3 bases for V and 6 bases for J; bases not matched to a gene: 5. The CDR3 runs 13 residues. Germline V gives CDR1 SGDLS, CDR2 YYNGEE. The CDR3 DNA sequence: TGTGCCAGCAGCGGGGGAGGGGAACAGACCCAGTACTTC. Amino acid sequence: CASSGGGEQTQYF.

This sequence joins TRBV5-6 and TRBJ1-2; no clear D gene. Germline V gene lookup returns CDR1 SGHDT and CDR2 YYEEEE. V lost 4 bases and J 0 bases, leaving 13 bases between the germline ends. The CDR3 spans 15 residues. For the CDR3, the DNA is TGTGCCAGCAGCCTGCGGATCGGCACTAACTATGGCTACACCTTC. Its translation is CASSLRIGTNYGYTF.

V gene TRBV5-4 combines with J gene TRBJ1-2; possibly TRBD1 for D (6 bases). The CDR3 is 16 amino acids. V was clipped by 0 bases and J by 0 bases, with 12 bases between them. Germline V gives CDR1 SGHNT, CDR2 YYREEE (reference sequence). The CDR3 region is CASSLAAGAANYGYTF. Written as DNA, the CDR3 is TGTGCCAGCAGCTTGGCCGCAGGGGCCGCTAACTATGGCTACACCTTC.

CDR3 coding DNA: TGTGCCAGCAGCCAAGACCGGGTTGGAAACACCATATATTTT. Protein sequence: CASSQDRVGNTIYF. The chain uses TRBV4-2 and TRBJ1-3, with D unclear. Trimming took off 0 bases at V and 3 bases at J, with 6 bases between the two ends. The CDR3 length is 14 residues. Germline lookup yields CDR1 LGHNA and CDR2 YNFKEQ.

The chain joins TRBV29-1 to TRBJ1-1; the D gene is possibly TRBD1 (5 bases). V was pared by 3 bases and J by 2 bases, with 10 bases between. From germline, CDR1 is SQVTM and CDR2 ANQGSEA. CDR3 size: 13 residues. This chain's CDR3 is CSVDRGSNTEAFF. The CDR3 DNA follows: TGCAGCGTTGATCGGGGGAGTAACACTGAAGCTTTCTTT.

The genes are TRBV27 and TRBJ1-5, with D perhaps TRBD1 (5 bases). The CDR3 is 13 residues long. Between the trimmed V and J ends, which lost 5 bases and 4 bases, there was a span of 9 bases. Germline CDR1 MNHEY, CDR2 SMNVEV (reference sequence). The CDR3 coding sequence is TGTGCCAGCAGTCCCGGGGGGAATCAGCCCCAGCATTTT. This codes for CASSPGGNQPQHF.

This clone came up a few times. This rearrangement joins TRBV4-3 to TRBJ1-1; 10 nucleotides align to TRBD1. This CDR3 spans 15 amino acids. CDR1 LGHNA and CDR2 YSLEER come from the germline V gene. The V segment lost 4 bases and the J segment 6 bases; nucleotides outside the gene matches: 8. The CDR3 DNA follows: TGCGCCAGCAGCCCCCGGACAGGGGGGAAGCCTGAAGCTTTCTTT. Translation: CASSPRTGGKPEAFF.

The V gene is TRBV7-3, the J gene TRBJ2-3; a possible D gene is TRBD2 (6 bases). V lost 2 bases, J lost 14 bases, and 17 bases lay in between. CDR1 SGHTA and CDR2 FQGTGA come from the germline V gene. The CDR3 has 13 amino acids. This chain's CDR3 is CASSLSGTPQLYF. The CDR3 DNA reads TGTGCCAGCAGCTTATCCGGGACTCCTCAGTTGTATTTT.

The chain has TRBV7-4 and TRBJ1-1; no reliable D call. The CDR3 spans 15 residues. Germline values: CDR1 SGHVT, CDR2 SQSDAQ. The V end lost 3 bases, the J end lost 0 bases, and 11 bases lay between the germline ends. CDR3 sequence (DNA): TGTGCCAGCAGCTTGAGCGGGCAGGTGAACACTGAAGCTTTCTTT. Translating it yields CASSLSGQVNTEAFF.

The CDR3 spells CASSLVESRTGNTIYF. The CDR3 DNA sequence: TGTGCCAGCAGCTTAGTTGAGTCTAGGACTGGAAACACCATATATTTT. The rearrangement links TRBV7-2 to TRBJ1-3; D not certain. This CDR3 is 16 amino acids long. Trimming removed 1 base from V and 2 bases from J, with 12 bases in between. CDR1 and CDR2 from the germline V gene are SGHTA and FQGNSA.

This clone was observed a few times. J is TRBJ1-1 and V is TRBV5-4; TRBD1 matches 11 bases. Germline V lookup: CDR1 SGHNT, CDR2 YYREEE (reference sequence). The junction had 10 bases not matched to a gene; V was cut back by 7 bases and J by 5 bases. The CDR3 contains 15 residues. CDR3 sequence: CASGQGAFASTEAFF. For the CDR3, the DNA is TGTGCCAGCGGACAGGGGGCGTTCGCTTCTACTGAAGCTTTCTTT.

The chain uses TRBV29-1 and TRBJ2-1; TRBD2 matches at 11 bases. Germline V lookup: CDR1 SQVTM, CDR2 ANQGSEA. The CDR3 is 14 residues long. V shed 5 bases, J shed 6 bases, and the junction held 6 bases outside the gene matches. The DNA for the CDR3 is TGCAGCGTTCGGACTAGCGGGTATCTCAATGAGCAGTTCTTC. Protein product: CSVRTSGYLNEQFF.

V gene TRBV27 combines with J gene TRBJ1-1, with D perhaps TRBD1 (5 bases). CDR1 and CDR2 (germline): MNHEY, SMNVEV (reference sequence). There are 15 residues in the CDR3. V shed 5 bases and J shed 5 bases, with 18 bases lying between them. CDR3 residues: CASSRGRGLGTEAFF. The CDR3 bases are TGTGCCAGCAGTCGGGGACGGGGGTTGGGAACTGAAGCTTTCTTT.

This clone was detected a few times. The chain is built from TRBV5-8 and TRBJ1-1; D unclear. V lost 0 bases and J 4 bases, leaving 13 bases between the germline ends. This CDR3 is 15 amino acids long. Germline CDR1 and CDR2: SGHTS and YDEGEE. CDR3 sequence reads: CASSLVDYLGTEAFF. In nucleotides, the CDR3 is TGTGCCAGCAGCTTGGTCGACTATCTGGGCACTGAAGCTTTCTTT.

The chain couples TRBV15 to TRBJ1-3, with 7 bases matching TRBD1. Trimming at V came to 2 bases and at J to 7 bases, leaving 11 bases not matched to a gene. CDR1 and CDR2 (germline): LNHNV, YYDKDF (reference sequence). The CDR3 consists of 16 residues. The CDR3 protein is CATSRRPGGIGNTIYF. DNA of the CDR3: TGTGCCACCAGCAGACGACCAGGGGGAATAGGGAACACCATATATTTT.

The genes are TRBV2 and TRBJ2-2; perhaps TRBD1 as D (5 bases). The length of the CDR3 is 15 residues. Trimming took 8 bases from V and 6 from J, leaving 19 bases between them. Germline CDR1 SNHLY, CDR2 FYNNEI. The CDR3: CASQIRGVRAGELFF. As DNA, the CDR3 is TGTGCCAGCCAAATTAGGGGTGTTCGTGCCGGGGAGCTGTTTTTT.

This rearrangement joins TRBV5-8 to TRBJ1-5; 7 positions match TRBD1. CDR1 SGHTS and CDR2 YDEGEE come from the germline V gene. The V segment lost 4 bases and the J segment 1 base; nucleotides outside the gene matches: 8. This CDR3 region has 16 residues. This CDR3 reads CASSRNRGGSNQPQHF. The CDR3 DNA reads TGTGCCAGCAGCCGCAACAGGGGTGGAAGCAATCAGCCCCAGCATTTT.

CDR3 nucleotides: TGCGCCAGCAGCTCTCCAGGGAAAGAGACCCAGTACTTC. Amino acids: CASSSPGKETQYF. The J gene is TRBJ2-5, the V gene TRBV5-1; D perhaps matches TRBD1 (5 bases). Germline-derived CDR1 and CDR2 are SGHRS and YFSETQ. Trimming cost V 3 bases and J 3 bases, with 9 bases left between them. CDR3 length: 13 amino acids.

The chain links TRBV6-6 to TRBJ2-3; D possibly corresponds to TRBD2 (7 bases). Germline CDR1 is MNHNY and CDR2 is SVGAGI (reference sequence). V was clipped by 2 bases and J by 4 bases, with 13 bases between them. The CDR3 is made up of 15 amino acids. Written as DNA, the CDR3 is TGTGCCAGCAGTTACAAAGCGGGACAAGCAGATACGCAGTATTTT. Its protein product is CASSYKAGQADTQYF.

V usage is TRBV15 and J usage is TRBJ2-5; D ambiguous. The CDR3 is 13 amino acids. Germline CDR1 reads LNHNV; CDR2 reads YYDKDF (reference sequence). Trimming shortened V by 4 bases and J by 0 bases, and 6 bases separated the two germline ends. The CDR3 protein is CATSIINQETQYF. DNA of the CDR3: TGTGCCACCAGCATAATAAACCAAGAGACCCAGTACTTC. Complete variable domain (other parts from reference TRBV15 and TRBJ2-5): DAMVIQNPRYQVTQFGKPVTLSCSQTLNHNVMYWYQQKSSQAPKLLFHYYDKDFNNEADTPDNFQSRRPNTSFCFLDIRSPGLGDTAMYLCATSIINQETQYFGPGTRLLVL.

The chain is built from TRBV30 and TRBJ2-1, with D maybe TRBD2 (6 bases). Germline V gene sequence: CDR1 GTSNPN, CDR2 SVGIG (reference sequence). V lost 0 bases to trimming and J lost 0 bases, with 24 bases between them. The CDR3 loop spans 20 amino acids. The chain's CDR3 is CAWSVLSSGTLRSSYNEQFF. CDR3 nucleotides: TGTGCCTGGAGTGTACTAAGTAGCGGCACTTTACGAAGCTCCTACAATGAGCAGTTCTTC.